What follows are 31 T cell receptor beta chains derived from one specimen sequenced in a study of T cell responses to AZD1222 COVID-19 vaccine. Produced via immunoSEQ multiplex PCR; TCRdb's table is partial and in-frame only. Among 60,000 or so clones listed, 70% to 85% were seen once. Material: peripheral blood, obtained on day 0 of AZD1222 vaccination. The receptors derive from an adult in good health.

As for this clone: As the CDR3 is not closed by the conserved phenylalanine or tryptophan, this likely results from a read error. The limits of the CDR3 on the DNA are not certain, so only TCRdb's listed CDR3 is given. The CDR3 loop reads CASNPGQGRLY. This chain joins TRBV4-3 and TRBJ2-7. Including both end residues, the CDR3 is 11 amino acids long. Germline V gene lookup returns CDR1 LGHNA and CDR2 YSLEER.

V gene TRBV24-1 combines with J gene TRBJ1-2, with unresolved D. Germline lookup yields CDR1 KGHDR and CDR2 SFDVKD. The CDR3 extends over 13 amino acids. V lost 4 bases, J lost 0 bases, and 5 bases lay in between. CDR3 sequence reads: CATSEASNYGYTF. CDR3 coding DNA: TGTGCCACCAGTGAAGCTTCTAACTATGGCTACACCTTC.

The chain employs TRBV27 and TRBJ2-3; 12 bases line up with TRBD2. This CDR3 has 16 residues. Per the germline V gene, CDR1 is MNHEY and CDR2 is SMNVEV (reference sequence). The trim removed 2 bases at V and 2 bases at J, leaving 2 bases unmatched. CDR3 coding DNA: TGTGCCAGCAGTTTAAGACTAGCGGGAGTCACAGATACGCAGTATTTT. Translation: CASSLRLAGVTDTQYF.

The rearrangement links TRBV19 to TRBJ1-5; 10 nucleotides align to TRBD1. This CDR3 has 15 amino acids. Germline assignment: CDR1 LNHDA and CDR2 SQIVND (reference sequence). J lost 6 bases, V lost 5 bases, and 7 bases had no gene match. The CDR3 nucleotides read TGTGCCAGTAGTCCTGGACAGGGGGTGGGTCAGCCCCAGCATTTT. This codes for CASSPGQGVGQPQHF.

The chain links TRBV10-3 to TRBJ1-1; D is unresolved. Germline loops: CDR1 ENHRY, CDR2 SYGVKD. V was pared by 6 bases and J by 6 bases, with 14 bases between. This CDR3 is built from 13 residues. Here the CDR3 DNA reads TGTGCCATCAGACAAGGCCCGGGGTCTGAAGCTTTCTTT. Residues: CAIRQGPGSEAFF.

CDR3: CASRWGTANTDTQYF. CDR3 nucleotides: TGCGCCAGCCGATGGGGTACAGCTAACACAGATACGCAGTATTTT. This sequence joins TRBV5-1 and TRBJ2-3, with D unresolved. Germline assignment: CDR1 SGHRS and CDR2 YFSETQ. The CDR3 has 15 residues. Trimming left V 7 bases short and J 2 bases short, with 17 bases between.

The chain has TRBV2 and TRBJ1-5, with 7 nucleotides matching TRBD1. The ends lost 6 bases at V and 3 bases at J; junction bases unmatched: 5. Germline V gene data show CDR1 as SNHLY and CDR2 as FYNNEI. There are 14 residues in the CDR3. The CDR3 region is CASSSQGSNQPQHF. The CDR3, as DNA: TGTGCCAGCAGCTCACAGGGGTCCAATCAGCCCCAGCATTTT.

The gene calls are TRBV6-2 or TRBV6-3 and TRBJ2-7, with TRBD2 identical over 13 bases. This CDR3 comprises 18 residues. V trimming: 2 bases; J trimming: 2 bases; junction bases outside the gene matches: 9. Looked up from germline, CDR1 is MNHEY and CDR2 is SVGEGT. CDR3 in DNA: TGTGCCAGCAGTTACGGTCCCGGACTAGCGGGAGTCACCTACGAGCAGTACTTC. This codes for CASSYGPGLAGVTYEQYF.

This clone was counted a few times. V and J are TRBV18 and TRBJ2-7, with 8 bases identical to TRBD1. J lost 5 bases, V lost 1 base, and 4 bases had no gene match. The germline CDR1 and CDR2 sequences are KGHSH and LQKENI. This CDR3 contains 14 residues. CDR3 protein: CASSPRTGSDEQYF. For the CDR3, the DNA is TGTGCCAGCTCACCACGGACAGGGAGCGACGAGCAGTACTTC.

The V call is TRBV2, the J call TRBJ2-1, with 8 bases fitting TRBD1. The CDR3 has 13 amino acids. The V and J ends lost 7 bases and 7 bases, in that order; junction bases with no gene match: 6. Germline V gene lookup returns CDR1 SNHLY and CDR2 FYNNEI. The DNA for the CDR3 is TGTGCCAGCACTTTGGGACAGGTTAATGAGCAGTTCTTC. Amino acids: CASTLGQVNEQFF.

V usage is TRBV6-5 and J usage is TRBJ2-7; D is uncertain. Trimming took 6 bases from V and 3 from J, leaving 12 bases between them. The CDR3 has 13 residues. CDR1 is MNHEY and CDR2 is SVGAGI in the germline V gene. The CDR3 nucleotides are TGTGCCAGCAGCCAAGGACGCAGCTACGAGCAGTACGTC. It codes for CASSQGRSYEQYV.

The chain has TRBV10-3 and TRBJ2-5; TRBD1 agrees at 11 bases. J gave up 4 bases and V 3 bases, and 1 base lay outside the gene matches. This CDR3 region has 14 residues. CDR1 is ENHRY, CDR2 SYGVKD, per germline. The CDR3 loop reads CAISDGTGGETQYF. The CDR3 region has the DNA TGTGCCATCAGTGACGGGACAGGGGGAGAGACCCAGTACTTC.

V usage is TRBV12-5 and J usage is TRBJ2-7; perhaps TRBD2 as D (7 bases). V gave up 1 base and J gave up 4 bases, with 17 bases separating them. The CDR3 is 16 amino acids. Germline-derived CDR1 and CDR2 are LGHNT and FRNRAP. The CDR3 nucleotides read TGTGCTAGTGGTTTGGCTAGCGGAGAGGGGGGTTACGAGCAGTACTTC. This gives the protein CASGLASGEGGYEQYF.

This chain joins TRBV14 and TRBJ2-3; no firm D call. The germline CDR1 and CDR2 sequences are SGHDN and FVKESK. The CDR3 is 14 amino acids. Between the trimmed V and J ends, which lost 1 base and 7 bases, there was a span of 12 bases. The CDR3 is CASSQGRLGNTQYF. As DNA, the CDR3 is TGTGCCAGCAGCCAAGGCAGGCTCGGTAATACGCAGTATTTT.

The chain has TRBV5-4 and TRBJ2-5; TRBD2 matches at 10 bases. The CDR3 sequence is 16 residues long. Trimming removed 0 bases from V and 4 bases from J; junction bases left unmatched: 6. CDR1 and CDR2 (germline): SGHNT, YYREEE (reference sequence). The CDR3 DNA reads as TGTGCCAGCAGCTTGGCCGCGGGACTAGCGAGAGAGACCCAGTACTTC. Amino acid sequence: CASSLAAGLARETQYF.

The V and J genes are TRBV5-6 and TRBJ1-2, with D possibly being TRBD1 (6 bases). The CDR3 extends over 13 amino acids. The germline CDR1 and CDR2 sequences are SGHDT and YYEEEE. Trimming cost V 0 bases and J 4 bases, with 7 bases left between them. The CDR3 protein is CASSLDRVYGYTF. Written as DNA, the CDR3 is TGTGCCAGCAGCTTGGACAGGGTCTATGGCTACACCTTC.

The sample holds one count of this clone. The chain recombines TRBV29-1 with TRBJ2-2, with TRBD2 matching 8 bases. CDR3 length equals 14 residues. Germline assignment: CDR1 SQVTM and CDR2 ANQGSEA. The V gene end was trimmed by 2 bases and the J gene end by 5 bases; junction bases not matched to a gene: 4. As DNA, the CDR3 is TGCAGCGTTGAAAGGGCTAGCGGGACCGGGGAGCTGTTTTTT. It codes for CSVERASGTGELFF.

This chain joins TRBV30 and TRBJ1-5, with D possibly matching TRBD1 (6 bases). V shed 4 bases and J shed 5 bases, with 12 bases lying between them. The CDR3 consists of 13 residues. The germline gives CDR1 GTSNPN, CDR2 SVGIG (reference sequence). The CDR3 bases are TGTGCCTGGACCGTGGACAGTCATCAGCCCCAGCATTTT. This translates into CAWTVDSHQPQHF.

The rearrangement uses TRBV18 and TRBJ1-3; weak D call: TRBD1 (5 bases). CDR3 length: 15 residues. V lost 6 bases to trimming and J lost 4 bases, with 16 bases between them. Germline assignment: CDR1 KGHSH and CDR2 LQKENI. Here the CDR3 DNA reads TGTGCCAGCTCGACGGGAGGGGCAGTCGGAAACACCATATATTTT. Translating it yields CASSTGGAVGNTIYF.

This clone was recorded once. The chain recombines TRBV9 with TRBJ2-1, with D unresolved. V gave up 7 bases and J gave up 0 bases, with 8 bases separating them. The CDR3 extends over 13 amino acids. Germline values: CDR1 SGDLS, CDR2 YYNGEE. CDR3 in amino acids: CASGQISYNEQFF. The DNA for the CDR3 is TGTGCCAGCGGGCAGATCTCCTACAATGAGCAGTTCTTC.

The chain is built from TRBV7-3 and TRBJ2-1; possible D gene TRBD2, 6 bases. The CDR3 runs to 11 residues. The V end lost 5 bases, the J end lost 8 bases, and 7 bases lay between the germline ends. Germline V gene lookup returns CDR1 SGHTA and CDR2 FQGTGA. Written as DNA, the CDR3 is TGTGCCAGCAGCGGAGGGTATGAGCAGTTCTTC. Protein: CASSGGYEQFF.

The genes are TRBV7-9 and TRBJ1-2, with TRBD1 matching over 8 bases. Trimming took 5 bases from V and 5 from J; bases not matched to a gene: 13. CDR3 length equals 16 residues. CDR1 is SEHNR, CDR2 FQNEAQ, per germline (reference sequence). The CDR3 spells CASSPIMDREDYGYTF. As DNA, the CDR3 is TGTGCCAGCAGCCCAATTATGGACAGGGAAGATTATGGCTACACCTTC.

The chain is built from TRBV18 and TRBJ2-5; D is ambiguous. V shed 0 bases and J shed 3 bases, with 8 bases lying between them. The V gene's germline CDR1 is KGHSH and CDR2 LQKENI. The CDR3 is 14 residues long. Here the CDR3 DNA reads TGTGCCAGCTCACCACCTTCGGCAGAAGAGACCCAGTACTTC. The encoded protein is CASSPPSAEETQYF.

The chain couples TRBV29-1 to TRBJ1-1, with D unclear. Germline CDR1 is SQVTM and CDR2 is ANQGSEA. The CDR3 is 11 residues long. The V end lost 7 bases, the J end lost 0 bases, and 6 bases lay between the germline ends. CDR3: CSGGMNTEAFF. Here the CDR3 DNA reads TGCAGCGGAGGGATGAACACTGAAGCTTTCTTT.

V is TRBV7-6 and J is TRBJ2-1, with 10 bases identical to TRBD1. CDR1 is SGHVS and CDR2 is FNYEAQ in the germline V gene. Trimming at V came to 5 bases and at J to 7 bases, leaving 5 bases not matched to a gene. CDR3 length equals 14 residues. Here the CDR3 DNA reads TGTGCCAGCAGCCACCAGGGACAGGGGAATGAGCAGTTCTTC. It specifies CASSHQGQGNEQFF.

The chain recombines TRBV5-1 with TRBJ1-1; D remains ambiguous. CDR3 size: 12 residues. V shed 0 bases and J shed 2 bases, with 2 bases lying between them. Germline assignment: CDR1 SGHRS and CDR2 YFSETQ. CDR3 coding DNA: TGCGCCAGCAGCTTGGACAACACTGAAGCTTTCTTT. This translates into CASSLDNTEAFF.

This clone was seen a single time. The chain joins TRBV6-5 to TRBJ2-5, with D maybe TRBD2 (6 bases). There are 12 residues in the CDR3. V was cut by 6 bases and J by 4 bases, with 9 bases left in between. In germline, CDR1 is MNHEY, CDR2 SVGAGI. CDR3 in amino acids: CASSPAGETQYF. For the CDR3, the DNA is TGTGCCAGCAGCCCAGCGGGAGAGACCCAGTACTTC.

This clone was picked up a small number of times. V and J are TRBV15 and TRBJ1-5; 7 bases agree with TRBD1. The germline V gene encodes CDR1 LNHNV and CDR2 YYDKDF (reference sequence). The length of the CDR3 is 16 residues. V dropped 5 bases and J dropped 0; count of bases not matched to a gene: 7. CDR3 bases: TGTGCCACCAGCTCCCCAGACAGGGATAGCAATCAGCCCCAGCATTTT. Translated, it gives CATSSPDRDSNQPQHF.

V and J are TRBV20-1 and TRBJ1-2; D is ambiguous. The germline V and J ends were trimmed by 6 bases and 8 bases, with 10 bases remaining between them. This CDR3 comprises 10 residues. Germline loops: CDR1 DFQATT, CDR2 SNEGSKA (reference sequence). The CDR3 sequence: CSARNEGYTF. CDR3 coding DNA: TGCAGTGCCCGTAATGAAGGCTACACCTTC.

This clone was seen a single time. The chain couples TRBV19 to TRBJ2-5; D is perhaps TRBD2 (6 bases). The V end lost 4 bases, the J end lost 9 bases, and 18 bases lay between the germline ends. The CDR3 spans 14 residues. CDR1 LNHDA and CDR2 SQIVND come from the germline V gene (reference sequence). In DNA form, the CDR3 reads TGTGCCAGTAGTAGTGAAGGGCCGGCGGGGTCCCAGTACTTC. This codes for CASSSEGPAGSQYF.

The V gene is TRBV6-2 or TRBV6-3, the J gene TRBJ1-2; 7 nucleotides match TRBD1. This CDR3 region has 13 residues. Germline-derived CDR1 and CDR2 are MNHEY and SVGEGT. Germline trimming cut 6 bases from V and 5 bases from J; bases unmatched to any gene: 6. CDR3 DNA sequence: TGTGCCAGCAGCCACAGGGGTGTTTATGGCTACACCTTC. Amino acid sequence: CASSHRGVYGYTF.